This is a list of T cell receptor beta chains from one sample in a study of lymphopenia after photon versus proton radiotherapy. The data were produced by immunoSEQ multiplex PCR, yet TCRdb's version contains in-frame clones alone and is incomplete. The sample contains tens of thousands of clones, approximately 90% of which appear only once. Sequenced here: peripheral blood, sampled from a patient treated with photon-based radiotherapy. These receptors came from a woman in her 70s with pancreatic cancer. Each CDR3 is given with its conserved first and last residue. D genes are given only for firm matches. Clone size appears in some rows only: once, few, many, or a class for an expanded clone.

v_call,clone_size,j_call,d_call,cdr3_aa,cdr3_nt
TRBV5-1,-,TRBJ2-7,TRBD1,CASSSGTGWDYEQYF,TGCGCCAGCAGCTCCGGGACAGGGTGGGACTACGAGCAGTACTTC
TRBV19,-,TRBJ2-7,-,CASSIVPTPSYEQYF,TGTGCCAGTAGTATTGTTCCCACCCCCTCCTACGAGCAGTACTTC
TRBV5-4,-,TRBJ2-7,-,CASSLDTGVKYF,TGTGCCAGCAGCTTGGATACAGGTGTGAAGTACTTC
TRBV30,-,TRBJ2-1,-,CAWSYGQPSSYNEQFF,TGTGCCTGGAGTTACGGACAGCCAAGCTCCTACAATGAGCAGTTCTTC
TRBV5-1,-,TRBJ2-7,-,CASSSHNSYEQYF,TGCGCCAGCAGCTCCCACAACTCCTACGAGCAGTACTTC
TRBV27,-,TRBJ2-4,-,CASSSWTGTKNIQYF,TGTGCCAGCAGTTCGTGGACCGGGACCAAAAACATTCAGTACTTC
TRBV27,-,TRBJ1-4,-,CASRRGFREKLFF,TGTGCCAGCAGGAGAGGGTTCAGGGAAAAACTGTTTTTT
TRBV11-3,-,TRBJ2-2,-,CASSLDPMSRELFF,TGTGCCAGCAGCTTAGATCCTATGTCCCGCGAGCTGTTTTTT
TRBV7-2,once,TRBJ2-3,-,CASSLAASTDTQYF,TGTGCCAGCAGCTTAGCGGCGAGCACAGATACGCAGTATTTT
TRBV20-1,few,TRBJ1-1,-,CSASHRAGAFF,TGCAGTGCTAGTCATCGGGCGGGGGCTTTCTTT
TRBV7-6,-,TRBJ2-2,-,CASSLASSGVNTGELFF,TGTGCCAGCAGCTTAGCGAGTAGCGGAGTGAACACCGGGGAGCTGTTTTTT
TRBV2,-,TRBJ2-4,TRBD1,CASRQGALIAKNIQYF,TGTGCCAGCAGACAGGGGGCTCTGATAGCCAAAAACATTCAGTACTTC
TRBV28,-,TRBJ1-2,TRBD1,CASMAGTAGYTF,TGTGCCAGCATGGCCGGGACAGCGGGCTACACCTTC
TRBV6-5,-,TRBJ1-1,TRBD1,CASRERQGESTEAFF,TGTGCCAGCAGGGAACGACAGGGAGAGTCGACTGAAGCTTTCTTT
TRBV7-2,-,TRBJ1-2,-,CASSLGGVGYTF,TGTGCCAGCAGCTTAGGGGGGGTTGGCTACACCTTC
TRBV19,-,TRBJ2-5,TRBD2,CASNGRGTSGQETQYF,TGTGCCAGCAATGGCAGGGGGACTAGCGGCCAAGAGACCCAGTACTTC
TRBV15,-,TRBJ1-5,-,CATSRDPGGSQPQHF,TGTGCCACCAGCAGAGATCCAGGAGGTTCACAGCCCCAGCATTTT
TRBV6-5,-,TRBJ1-1,-,CASSPGGRMNTEAFF,TGTGCCAGCTCCCCCGGAGGGAGGATGAACACTGAAGCTTTCTTT
TRBV19,-,TRBJ1-1,-,CASSQEGRAEAFF,TGTGCCAGTTCGCAAGAGGGGAGGGCTGAAGCTTTCTTT
TRBV4-3,-,TRBJ1-3,-,CASSQGTVGNTIYF,TGCGCCAGCAGCCAAGGGACAGTTGGAAACACCATATATTTT
TRBV7-9,-,TRBJ2-5,-,CASSLSARETQYF,TGTGCCAGCAGCTTAAGTGCTCGAGAGACCCAGTACTTC
TRBV28,-,TRBJ1-5,-,CASSYRGNQPQHF,TGTGCCAGCAGTTACCGGGGGAATCAGCCCCAGCATTTT
TRBV13,-,TRBJ2-5,-,CASSRKMETQYF,TGTGCCAGCAGCAGAAAGATGGAGACCCAGTACTTC
TRBV19,-,TRBJ1-5,-,CASSIAGGQPQHF,TGTGCCAGTAGTATAGCCGGGGGGCAGCCCCAGCATTTT
TRBV11-2,-,TRBJ2-4,-,CASSYNPTDNIQYF,TGTGCCAGCAGCTACAATCCGACAGATAACATTCAGTACTTC
TRBV5-4,-,TRBJ1-3,TRBD1,CASSLDRVKGNTIYF,TGTGCCAGCAGCCTGGACAGGGTAAAGGGAAACACCATATATTTT
TRBV21-1,-,TRBJ2-1,-,CASTRRTGARDEQFF,TGTGCCAGCACGCGACGGACAGGGGCGAGGGATGAGCAGTTCTTC
TRBV25-1,-,TRBJ2-5,-,CASSEWNFQETQYF,TGTGCCAGCAGTGAATGGAACTTCCAAGAGACCCAGTACTTC
TRBV6-1,-,TRBJ2-7,TRBD1,CASSGWTGKSYEQYF,TGTGCCAGCAGTGGTTGGACAGGGAAGTCCTACGAGCAGTACTTC
TRBV19,few,TRBJ2-2,-,CASSISGNTGELFF,TGTGCCAGTAGTATTAGCGGTAACACCGGGGAGCTGTTTTTT
TRBV18,-,TRBJ2-1,-,CASSSTGVDSVKASGFF,TGTGCCAGCTCATCCACGGGAGTCGATAGCGTCAAGGCTTCGGGTTTCTTC
TRBV28,-,TRBJ2-7,-,CASSNIRSSYEQYF,TGTGCCAGCAGTAACATTAGGAGCTCCTACGAGCAGTACTTC
TRBV29-1,-,TRBJ2-5,TRBD1,CSVGQGMREQYF,TGCAGCGTCGGACAGGGGATGAGGGAGCAGTACTTC
TRBV6-9,-,TRBJ2-1,TRBD1,CASTIWDRDRGGNEQFF,TGTGCCAGTACGATCTGGGACCGGGACAGGGGGGGGAATGAGCAGTTCTTC
TRBV2,once,TRBJ1-4,-,CASSELGADEKLFF,TGTGCCAGCAGTGAATTGGGGGCAGATGAAAAACTGTTTTTT
TRBV19,-,TRBJ1-1,-,CASSMNANTEAFF,TGTGCCAGTAGTATGAATGCGAACACTGAAGCTTTCTTT
TRBV6-5,-,TRBJ1-1,-,CASSYLQGNTEAFF,TGTGCCAGCAGTTATCTACAGGGGAACACTGAAGCTTTCTTT
TRBV6-1,-,TRBJ1-2,TRBD1,CASSESRTGTRYTF,TGTGCCAGCAGTGAATCCAGGACAGGGACCCGCTACACCTTC
TRBV10-3,-,TRBJ1-4,-,CAISESMQVINEKLFF,TGTGCCATCAGTGAGTCGATGCAGGTGATTAATGAAAAACTGTTTTTT
TRBV7-2,-,TRBJ1-4,-,CASSSGTGYEKLFF,TGTGCCAGCAGCTCAGGGACGGGGTATGAAAAACTGTTTTTT
TRBV27,-,TRBJ2-2,TRBD2,CASSLGLAGGRGTGELFF,TGTGCCAGCAGTTTAGGTCTAGCGGGAGGCCGGGGCACCGGGGAGCTGTTTTTT
TRBV10-3,-,TRBJ2-7,-,CAISESSSRTYEQYF,TGTGCCATCAGTGAGTCGAGTAGCAGGACCTACGAGCAGTACTTC
TRBV29-1,once,TRBJ2-1,TRBD1,CSVRDRVEYEQFF,TGCAGCGTCCGGGACAGGGTGGAATATGAGCAGTTCTTC
TRBV7-7,-,TRBJ2-5,TRBD2,CASSLLGGEGETQYF,TGTGCTAGCAGCCTCCTCGGAGGGGAGGGGGAGACCCAGTACTTC
TRBV7-9,-,TRBJ1-5,-,CASSLEGYSNQPQHF,TGTGCCAGCAGCCTAGAGGGGTATAGCAATCAGCCCCAGCATTTT
TRBV21-1,-,TRBJ2-7,-,CASLPWTSGQILAYEQYF,TGTGCCTCGTTACCTTGGACTAGCGGACAAATCCTTGCCTACGAGCAGTACTTC
TRBV11-2,-,TRBJ1-1,-,CASSLQGSSTEAFF,TGTGCCAGCAGCCTACAGGGTTCGAGTACTGAAGCTTTCTTT
TRBV5-1,-,TRBJ2-1,-,CASSLGPRNEQFF,TGCGCCAGCAGCCTCGGACCTAGGAATGAGCAGTTCTTC